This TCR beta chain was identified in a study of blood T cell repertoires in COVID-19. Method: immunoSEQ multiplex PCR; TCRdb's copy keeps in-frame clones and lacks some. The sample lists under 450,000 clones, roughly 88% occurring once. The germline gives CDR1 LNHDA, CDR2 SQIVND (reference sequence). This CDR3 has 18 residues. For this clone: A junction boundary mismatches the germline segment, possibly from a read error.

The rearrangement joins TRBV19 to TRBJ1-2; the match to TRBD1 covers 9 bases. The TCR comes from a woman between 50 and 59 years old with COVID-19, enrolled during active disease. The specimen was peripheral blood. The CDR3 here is CASSIFLWGTGPNYGYTF. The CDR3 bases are TGTGCCAGTAGTATTTTCTTGTGGGGGACAGGGCCTAATTATGGCTACACCTTC.